This T cell receptor (beta chain) is from a study of molecular identifiers for immune sequencing clone quantification. Points from the study as a whole: Clonotypes topping 20 RNA copies carried over 97% of effector molecules but under 1% of naive ones.

Sorted naive CD8 T cells were those defined as CD8+CD4-CCR7+CD45RA+. Preparation of the bulk TCR libraries relied on previously described methods and listed TCR primers. MiXCR, applied by TCRdb to the PCR reads, yields one record per CDR3 protein. Of 400,000 to 600,000 distinct CDR3 sequences listed, around 23% are singletons. Remarks on this clonotype: Its antigen is as yet unknown. A read error may account for a junction end that differs from germline.

The CDR3 is 14 residues long. The sample taken for sequencing was naive CD8+ T cells from blood, with Jurkat cell RNA spiked in. The subset: FACS-sorted CD8+CD4-CCR7+CD45RA+ naive T cells. The origin of this receptor is a human donor in good health. Some libraries in this study had Jurkat cell RNA spiked in. This chain connects TRBV12-3 or TRBV12-4 to TRBJ2-3; D is perhaps TRBD1 or TRBD2 (6 bases each). CDR3 region: CASNGGVSTDAQYF. The CDR3 nucleotides read TGTGCCAGCAACGGGGGCGTGAGCACAGATGCGCAGTATTTT.